This T cell receptor beta chain was sequenced during a study of blood T cell repertoires in COVID-19. Background on the study: Samples came from the United States, Italy and Spain, spanning acute and convalescent COVID-19. PBMCs, B-cell-depleted T cells, or T cells provided the cDNA or gDNA that made up the material.

Trimming pared 3 bases from V and 7 bases from J, leaving 12 bases between. The CDR3 is made up of 13 amino acids. Germline CDR1 is SEHNR and CDR2 is FQNEAQ (reference sequence). In the original processing: Reference gene primers were amplified, and this amplification served to estimate nucleated cell counts. TCRdb keeps only in-frame clones here, not all; method: immunoSEQ multiplex PCR. D and trimming were read from the DNA, whereas the V and J calls and clone size are those reported in that table. This table holds about 42,000 clones, approximately 85% found once. The chain employs TRBV7-9 and TRBJ2-5; D perhaps matches TRBD2 (5 bases). Sequencing used peripheral blood. The clonotype was recovered from a woman in her 70s in a cohort sampled during active COVID-19. The CDR3 DNA sequence: TGTGCCAGCAGCTTGAGCGGTGCGGGGACCCAGTACTTC. It codes for CASSLSGAGTQYF.